This T cell receptor (beta chain) was identified in a study of control samples from healthy donors and cancer patients. Only in-frame clones appear in the TCRdb table, and some are missing; sequencing was by immunoSEQ multiplex PCR. The profile shows around 82,000 clones, around 91% of them singletons. The CDR3 contains 13 residues. J was trimmed by 6 bases and V by 4 bases; bases with no gene match: 2. Germline values: CDR1 SNHLY, CDR2 FYNNEI. The receptor was isolated from a man aged 45-60 years in good health. The sequenced sample consisted of blood. The chain is built from TRBV2 and TRBJ2-2, with 7 bases matching TRBD1. Here the CDR3 reads CASSGQGSGELFF. The CDR3 nucleotides are TGTGCCAGCAGTGGACAGGGCTCCGGGGAGCTGTTTTTT.